This entry lists 6 T cell receptor beta chains sequenced from one sample in a study of T cell repertoires in aging, cancer and after chemotherapy. Peripheral blood genomic DNA, not sorted cells or RNA, was the template. TRB rearrangements spanning V, D and J were amplified using mixed TRB-A/B primers. In TCRdb, the multiplex PCR reads were re-called with MiXCR into one record per CDR3 protein. The sample has roughly 6,000 distinct CDR3 sequences, more than 25% seen once. The sequencing input was blood. The receptor source for this set is a human donor in good health.

This chain joins TRBV27 and TRBJ2-2; D remains unclear. This CDR3 has 14 amino acids. Germline CDR1 MNHEY, CDR2 SMNVEV (reference sequence). V was shortened by 7 bases and J by 4 bases, with 13 bases between the two germline ends. This chain's CDR3 is CASIGTHSTGELFF. CDR3 DNA sequence: TGTGCCAGCATTGGAACCCATAGCACCGGGGAGCTGTTTTTT.

This chain joins TRBV12-3 or TRBV12-4 and TRBJ2-3; D is uncertain. CDR3 length equals 15 residues. Deletions cut 3 bases from V and 0 bases from J, with 10 bases between. The chain's CDR3 is CASSFVDSSTDTQYF. The CDR3 DNA follows: TGTGCCAGCAGTTTTGTAGATTCTAGCACAGATACGCAGTATTTT.

This clonotype has only a few counts. The V and J genes are TRBV6-2 or TRBV6-3 and TRBJ2-7; D ambiguous. The CDR3 is 12 amino acids. Germline CDR1 MNHEY, CDR2 SVGEGT. The ends were cut back, 8 bases at V and 0 bases at J, with 8 bases in the middle. CDR3 protein: CASSDGSYEQYF. CDR3 coding DNA: TGTGCCAGCTCGGACGGCTCCTACGAGCAGTACTTC.

This clonotype was observed a few times. V is TRBV4-2 and J is TRBJ2-1; D unresolved. CDR3 length: 14 amino acids. Germline values: CDR1 LGHNA, CDR2 YNFKEQ. V was trimmed by 1 base and J by 0 bases, leaving 4 bases between them. The CDR3 region has the DNA TGTGCCAGCAGCCAAGGTGACTCCTACAATGAGCAGTTCTTC. It is translated as CASSQGDSYNEQFF.

The chain has TRBV6-2 or TRBV6-3 and TRBJ2-7; 10 positions match TRBD1. The CDR3 spans 13 residues. The germline gives CDR1 MNHEY, CDR2 SVGEGT. J gave up 4 bases and V 7 bases, and 4 bases lay outside the gene matches. CDR3 residues: CASTGQGGYEQYF. The CDR3 nucleotides are TGTGCCAGCACCGGACAGGGGGGATACGAGCAGTACTTC.

This clonotype has only a few counts. The V gene is TRBV30, the J gene TRBJ1-5, with D perhaps TRBD1 (5 bases). V lost 3 bases and J lost 3, with 9 bases in between. Germline CDR1 GTSNPN, CDR2 SVGIG (reference sequence). CDR3 length: 13 residues. CDR3 residues: CAWRKGVNQPQHF. CDR3 DNA: TGTGCCTGGAGAAAAGGGGTCAATCAGCCCCAGCATTTT.